This TCR beta chain was observed in a study of T-cell reconstitution after alpha-beta-depleted transplantation in children. Unique molecular identifiers featured in how the TCRbeta library was prepared. TCRdb called the PCR reads again in MiXCR, with one record for every CDR3 protein. In the table there are 330,000 or so distinct CDR3 sequences, 6.5% to 9% of which are singletons. Study outcomes and limitations: There were reportedly several hundred expanded graft clones from which alpha-beta T cells came about two months after transplant. T-cell numbers and diversity, one year after transplant, stemmed largely from T cells that were newly produced.

This clonotype has ten or more counts. Its cognate antigen is unknown. Trimming pared 5 bases from V and 5 bases from J, leaving 15 bases between. CDR1 and CDR2 (germline): MDHEN, SYDVKM. CDR3 size: 14 residues. J is TRBJ1-2 and V is TRBV28; D gene unclear. The starting material was peripheral blood, obtained 360 days after TCRalphabeta/CD19-depleted stem cell transplant. The TCR sequence derives from a female patient aged 2-10 years who had a stem cell transplant for Fanconi anemia, so the T cells may come from the graft donor. CDR3 sequence (DNA): TGTGCCAGCAGTCCCCGGGCCCCTTGGTATGGCTACACCTTC. It translates to CASSPRAPWYGYTF.